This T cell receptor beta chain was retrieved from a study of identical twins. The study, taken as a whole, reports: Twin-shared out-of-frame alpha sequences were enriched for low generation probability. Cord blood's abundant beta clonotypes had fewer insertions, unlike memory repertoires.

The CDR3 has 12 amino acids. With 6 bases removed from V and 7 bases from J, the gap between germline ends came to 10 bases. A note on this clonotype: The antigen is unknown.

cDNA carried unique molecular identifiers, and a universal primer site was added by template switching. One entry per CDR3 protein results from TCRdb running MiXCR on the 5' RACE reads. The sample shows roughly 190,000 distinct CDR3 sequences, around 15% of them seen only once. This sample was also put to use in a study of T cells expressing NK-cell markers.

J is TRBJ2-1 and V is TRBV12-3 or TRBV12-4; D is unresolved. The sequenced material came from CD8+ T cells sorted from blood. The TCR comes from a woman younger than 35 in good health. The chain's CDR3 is CASSPARNEQFF. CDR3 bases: TGTGCCAGCAGCCCCGCACGTAATGAGCAGTTCTTC.